What follows are 25 T cell receptor beta chains derived from one specimen sequenced in a study of blood T cell repertoires in COVID-19. The protocol was immunoSEQ multiplex PCR, while the TCRdb copy is restricted to in-frame clones and leaves out a portion. This table has just over 650,000 clones, around 90% appearing once. The material sequenced was peripheral blood. The source is a woman aged 18-29 years with acute or convalescent COVID-19.

The J gene is TRBJ2-2, the V gene TRBV9; possible D gene TRBD2, 6 bases. This CDR3 has 16 amino acids. Trimming removed 2 bases from V and 3 bases from J, with 14 bases in between. Germline V lookup: CDR1 SGDLS, CDR2 YYNGEE. This CDR3 is CASSVRDSSDTGELFF. The DNA of the CDR3 is TGTGCCAGCAGCGTTCGGGACTCCTCGGACACCGGGGAGCTGTTTTTT.

With regard to this clone: This may be a read error: a much more frequent sequence differs by one nucleotide. The CDR3, as DNA: TGTGCCAGCAGTTCGACTAGCGGGTCCTACGAGCAGTACTTC. Amino acids: CASSSTSGSYEQYF. The chain employs TRBV9 and TRBJ2-7, with 10 bases matching TRBD2. Germline V CDR1 and CDR2: SGDLS, YYNGEE. CDR3 length: 14 amino acids. V dropped 5 bases and J dropped 1; count of bases not matched to a gene: 3.

The sample holds one count of this clone. The chain is built from TRBV18 and TRBJ1-2; 12 positions match TRBD1. This CDR3 spans 17 amino acids. The V and J ends lost 0 bases and 8 bases, in that order; junction bases with no gene match: 10. Germline CDR1 KGHSH, CDR2 LQKENI. Here the CDR3 reads CASSPPLGTGGFRGYTF. The CDR3 DNA is TGTGCCAGCTCACCACCTCTTGGGACAGGGGGCTTCAGAGGCTACACCTTC.

V and J are TRBV6-5 and TRBJ2-3; D gene uncertain. V was pared by 10 bases and J by 2 bases, with 10 bases between. CDR3 length: 12 residues. The germline gives CDR1 MNHEY, CDR2 SVGAGI. The CDR3 sequence: CATSLITDTQYF. The CDR3 DNA follows: TGTGCCACCTCGCTAATCACAGATACGCAGTATTTT.

This clone was seen once. J is TRBJ1-3 and V is TRBV12-3 or TRBV12-4; D is unclear. The V end was cut by 3 bases, the J end by 7 bases, with 7 bases between. This CDR3 comprises 12 residues. CDR3 nucleotides: TGTGCCAGCAGTTTCCCAGGCAACACCATATATTTT. It codes for CASSFPGNTIYF.

The V call is TRBV19, the J call TRBJ2-1; TRBD2 matches 12 bases. The CDR3 loop spans 14 amino acids. After removal of 7 bases from V and 6 bases from J, the junction contained 4 bases not matched to a gene. CDR1 is LNHDA and CDR2 is SQIVND in the germline V gene (reference sequence). The CDR3 coding sequence is TGTGCCAGTATAGGGACTAGCGGGCTCAATGAGCAGTTCTTC. It is translated as CASIGTSGLNEQFF.

The chain recombines TRBV19 with TRBJ2-6, with D unresolved. Trimming pared 3 bases from V and 3 bases from J, leaving 6 bases between. The length of the CDR3 is 14 residues. From germline, CDR1 is LNHDA and CDR2 SQIVND (reference sequence). CDR3 sequence (DNA): TGTGCCAGTAGTATGGAGCATGGGGCCAACGTCCTGACTTTC. Protein sequence: CASSMEHGANVLTF.

The J gene is TRBJ1-1, the V gene TRBV24-1; D is possibly TRBD1 (5 bases). V dropped 3 bases and J dropped 3 bases, with 10 bases sitting between them. CDR3 length: 14 residues. Germline values: CDR1 KGHDR, CDR2 SFDVKD. The CDR3, as DNA: TGTGCCACCAGTGATGCAGGGTTACACACTGAAGCTTTCTTT. It encodes CATSDAGLHTEAFF.

The rearrangement joins TRBV5-1 to TRBJ2-1, with 9 positions matching TRBD2. Germline CDR1 reads SGHRS; CDR2 reads YFSETQ. V was clipped by 1 base and J by 8 bases; unmatched bases: 16. The CDR3 extends over 18 amino acids. Here the CDR3 DNA reads TGCGCCAGCAGCTTGTCTAGTCAAGCGGGGGGTCTTAGGTATGAGCAGTTCTTC. Its translation is CASSLSSQAGGLRYEQFF.

J is TRBJ1-2 and V is TRBV19; no definite D call. This CDR3 is built from 15 residues. The ends were cut back, 4 bases at V and 7 bases at J, with 19 bases in the middle. From germline, CDR1 is LNHDA and CDR2 SQIVND (reference sequence). The CDR3 loop reads CASSTSWGGSGGYTF. Here the CDR3 DNA reads TGTGCCAGTAGTACCTCATGGGGAGGGTCGGGTGGCTACACCTTC.

This chain links TRBV4-3 with TRBJ2-1, with D perhaps TRBD2 (5 bases). V lost 7 bases and J 6 bases, leaving 13 bases between the germline ends. This CDR3 spans 13 amino acids. Germline V gene lookup returns CDR1 LGHNA and CDR2 YSLEER. The CDR3 region has the DNA TGCGCCAGCAAGGGTCACCGGGGCAATGAGCAGTTCTTC. Its translation: CASKGHRGNEQFF.

The V call is TRBV7-9, the J call TRBJ1-5, with D maybe TRBD1 (5 bases). This CDR3 contains 15 residues. Trimming removed 5 bases at V and 0 bases at J, with 11 bases between. The germline CDR1 and CDR2 sequences are SEHNR and FQNEAQ (reference sequence). CDR3: CASSPETDSNQPQHF. CDR3 nucleotide sequence: TGTGCCAGCAGCCCAGAGACAGATAGCAATCAGCCCCAGCATTTT.

The chain employs TRBV5-1 and TRBJ2-3; D unclear. CDR1 and CDR2 from the germline V gene are SGHRS and YFSETQ. With 2 bases removed from V and 3 bases from J, the gap between germline ends came to 13 bases. This CDR3 has 15 amino acids. CDR3 coding DNA: TGCGCCAGCAGCTTCCGCGAGATCCGGACAGATACGCAGTATTTT. This gives the protein CASSFREIRTDTQYF.

The V gene is TRBV5-4, the J gene TRBJ1-2; D is perhaps TRBD1 (6 bases). This CDR3 contains 16 residues. Per germline, CDR1 SGHNT and CDR2 YYREEE (reference sequence). V was trimmed by 1 base and J by 3 bases, leaving 16 bases between them. DNA of the CDR3: TGTGCCAGCAGCTTGAGGTCTGGGGCAGGGGACTATGGCTACACCTTC. Its protein product is CASSLRSGAGDYGYTF. The whole variable domain, remainder taken from reference TRBV5-4 and TRBJ1-2, is ETGVTQSPTHLIKTRGQQVTLRCSSQSGHNTVSWYQQALGQGPQFIFQYYREEENGRGNFPPRFSGLQFPNYSSELNVNALELDDSALYLCASSLRSGAGDYGYTFGSGTRLTVV.

This clone appeared once. This specimen includes other DNA sequences encoding the same CDR3. This chain links TRBV6-2 or TRBV6-3 with TRBJ1-1; tentatively, D is TRBD1 (6 bases). The germline V gene encodes CDR1 MNHEY and CDR2 SVGEGT. With 2 bases removed from V and 2 bases from J, the gap between germline ends came to 9 bases. The CDR3 is made up of 14 amino acids. In DNA, the CDR3 is TGTGCCAGCAGTTACCCGACAGGAAACACTGAAGCTTTCTTT. As protein: CASSYPTGNTEAFF.

The V call is TRBV5-4, the J call TRBJ2-7; the D gene is possibly TRBD2 (6 bases). V lost 9 bases to trimming and J lost 0 bases, with 13 bases between them. The CDR3 runs 13 residues. Per the germline V gene, CDR1 is SGHNT and CDR2 is YYREEE (reference sequence). In nucleotides, the CDR3 is TGTGCCACGGGGGAGTGGACCTCCTACGAGCAGTACTTC. Amino acids: CATGEWTSYEQYF.

The genes are TRBV30 and TRBJ2-2; the D gene is possibly TRBD2 (5 bases). Trimming stripped 6 bases from V and 3 bases from J, with 11 bases between. CDR3 length: 13 residues. Germline CDR1 GTSNPN, CDR2 SVGIG (reference sequence). CDR3 DNA sequence: TGTGCCTGCCGACGGCGGGACACCGGGGAGCTGTTTTTT. Its translation: CACRRRDTGELFF.

The chain uses TRBV27 and TRBJ2-2; 8 bases agree with TRBD1. Losses at the gene ends were 5 bases for V and 6 bases for J; bases not matched to a gene: 8. Per the germline V gene, CDR1 is MNHEY and CDR2 is SMNVEV (reference sequence). This CDR3 comprises 15 residues. CDR3 sequence reads: CASSPRTGPSGELFF. The CDR3 nucleotides are TGTGCCAGCAGTCCGAGGACAGGGCCATCCGGGGAGCTGTTTTTT.

V and J are TRBV6-5 and TRBJ1-5; D is ambiguous. CDR3 length equals 14 residues. The V gene's germline CDR1 is MNHEY and CDR2 SVGAGI. With 6 bases removed from V and 7 bases from J, the gap between germline ends came to 16 bases. CDR3 coding DNA: TGTGCCAGCAGGAGGACGGGAGTGAGCCAGCCCCAGCATTTT. Translated, it gives CASRRTGVSQPQHF.

The chain recombines TRBV6-2 or TRBV6-3 with TRBJ1-1; perhaps TRBD1 as D (6 bases). The CDR3 totals 13 residues. The germline V and J ends were trimmed by 5 bases and 5 bases, with 12 bases remaining between them. Germline V gene lookup returns CDR1 MNHEY and CDR2 SVGEGT. CDR3 sequence: CASSNTGYTEAFF. CDR3 sequence (DNA): TGTGCCAGCAGTAACACAGGGTATACTGAAGCTTTCTTT.

The rearrangement uses TRBV2 and TRBJ2-5; D ambiguous. The CDR3 contains 13 residues. The germline V gene has CDR1 SNHLY and CDR2 FYNNEI. Trimming removed 10 bases at V and 5 bases at J, with 17 bases between. In DNA form, the CDR3 reads TGTGCCACCTGCCGGGTCACGAGGGAGACCCAGTACTTC. Translation: CATCRVTRETQYF.

The chain recombines TRBV6-4 with TRBJ2-3; no clear D. The length of the CDR3 is 14 residues. The ends were cut back, 3 bases at V and 2 bases at J, with 9 bases in the middle. Germline CDR1 MRHNA, CDR2 SNTAGT. CDR3 DNA: TGTGCCAGCAGTGAACATGCCTCCACAGATACGCAGTATTTT. Protein sequence: CASSEHASTDTQYF.

This clone was found once. The chain has TRBV24-1 and TRBJ1-5; 8 nucleotides line up with TRBD1. Germline CDR1 reads KGHDR; CDR2 reads SFDVKD. With V trimmed by 7 bases and J by 1 base, 8 bases remained unmatched. CDR3 size: 16 residues. The DNA of the CDR3 is TGTGCCACCAGGGAGACAGGGGCTCGAAGCAATCAGCCCCAGCATTTT. Translating gives CATRETGARSNQPQHF.

The chain combines TRBV10-3 with TRBJ1-5, with 7 bases identical to TRBD1. The CDR3 totals 12 residues. The ends lost 4 bases at V and 7 bases at J; junction bases unmatched: 1. Germline V gives CDR1 ENHRY, CDR2 SYGVKD. CDR3 loop: CAISGQGQPQHF. Here the CDR3 DNA reads TGTGCCATCAGTGGACAGGGCCAGCCCCAGCATTTT.

The rearrangement joins TRBV11-2 to TRBJ2-6; TRBD1 matches at 8 bases. The trim removed 2 bases at V and 0 bases at J, leaving 0 bases unmatched. From germline, CDR1 is SGHAT and CDR2 FQNNGV. The CDR3 has 16 residues. Written as DNA, the CDR3 is TGTGCCAGCAGCTTAACAGGGGGCTCTGGGGCCAACGTCCTGACTTTC. This gives the protein CASSLTGGSGANVLTF.